The sequence of this T cell receptor beta chain was determined in a study of shared clonotypes between healthy human individuals. TCRdb keeps only in-frame clones here, not all; method: immunoSEQ multiplex PCR. The sample lists some 2,500,000 clones; approximately 93% were seen once. This clonotype was sampled from a man younger than 35 in good health. Some clones in this sample may be carry-over from other donors' samples. The sequencing sample was made of naive CD4+ T cells from PBMCs. Subset: CD45RA+ positively selected.

The CDR3 coding sequence is TGCGCCAGCAGCTCTTTGCCCCTATGGGGTACTGAAGCTTTCTTT. Translation gives CASSSLPLWGTEAFF. The chain employs TRBV5-1 and TRBJ1-1; D ambiguous. Germline V CDR1 and CDR2: SGHRS, YFSETQ. V lost 3 bases and J lost 5, with 17 bases in between. The CDR3 loop spans 15 amino acids.